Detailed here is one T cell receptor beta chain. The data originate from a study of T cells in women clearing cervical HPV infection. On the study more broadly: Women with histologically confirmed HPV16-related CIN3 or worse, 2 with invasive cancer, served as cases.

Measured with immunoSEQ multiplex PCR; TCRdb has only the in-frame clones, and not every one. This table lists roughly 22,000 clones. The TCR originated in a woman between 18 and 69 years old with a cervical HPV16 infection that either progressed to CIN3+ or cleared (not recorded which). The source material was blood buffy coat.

The part of the CDR3 DNA that was read is TGTGCCAGTAGTACTTCAGGGCTCAGCAATCAGCCC. As protein: CASSTSGLSNQP. The whole CDR3 reads CASSTSGLSNQPQHF. V gene TRBV19 combines with J gene TRBJ1-5, with D possibly being TRBD1 (5 bases). The CDR3 end is not reached by the read, which stops 3 residues before it; the germline J gene fills it in. Trimming pared 4 bases from V and 1 base from J, leaving 11 bases between. The CDR3 has 15 residues. Germline CDR1 reads LNHDA; CDR2 reads SQIVND (reference sequence).